This T cell receptor (beta chain) originates from a study of PD-1 blockade in classical Hodgkin lymphoma. Produced via immunoSEQ multiplex PCR; TCRdb's table is partial and in-frame only. The sample yields approximately 28,000 clones, around 85% seen once. V lost 0 bases to trimming and J lost 2 bases; unmatched junction nucleotides: 2. The length of the CDR3 is 17 residues. CDR1 is LNHDA, CDR2 SQIVND, per germline (reference sequence). Time point specified: cycle 4 day 1 (C4D1), after about 6 weeks of nivolumab. Autologous stem cell transplantation was followed by relapse in every patient, and brentuximab vedotin exposure varied. Negative selection with magnetic separation was used to purify CD4+ T cells from thawed PBMCs.

The specimen comprised CD4+ T cells from blood, sampled before the fourth cycle of nivolumab. The TCR originated in a human donor with classical Hodgkin lymphoma. The V gene is TRBV19, the J gene TRBJ2-6, with 9 bases aligning to TRBD1. The DNA of the CDR3 is TGTGCCAGTAGTATAGAGGGACAGGGCGCTGGGGCCAACGTCCTGACTTTC. Translation gives CASSIEGQGAGANVLTF.